This T cell receptor (beta chain) comes out of a study of shared clonotypes between healthy human individuals. The CDR3 extends over 14 amino acids. Per the germline V gene, CDR1 is SSHAT and CDR2 is FNYEAQ (reference sequence). Study-wide points: Few donors restricted represented genetic and exposure-history diversity.

Genomic DNA of every subset was divided equally among multiple immunoSEQ plates. Repertoires were generated with immunoSEQ multiplex PCR, while TCRdb's copy carries only in-frame clones and drops some. The sample has over a million clones, about 70% seen once. Nashville, Tennessee was home to all donors, each a Caucasian adult. Naive CD4+ cells were CD45RA-selected; the remaining cells were memory. Concerning this clone: Its antigen is still unknown. Mismatch with germline at one junction end may stem from a read error.

Specimen: memory CD4+ T cells sorted from blood. Subset defined: CD45RA-negative fraction. V and J are TRBV7-7 and TRBJ2-3, with 9 bases matching TRBD1. The sequence was obtained from a man younger than 30 in good health. The CDR3: CASSRDRGTDTQYF. Here the CDR3 DNA reads TGTGCTAGCAGCCGGGACAGGGGCACAGATACGCAGTATTTT.